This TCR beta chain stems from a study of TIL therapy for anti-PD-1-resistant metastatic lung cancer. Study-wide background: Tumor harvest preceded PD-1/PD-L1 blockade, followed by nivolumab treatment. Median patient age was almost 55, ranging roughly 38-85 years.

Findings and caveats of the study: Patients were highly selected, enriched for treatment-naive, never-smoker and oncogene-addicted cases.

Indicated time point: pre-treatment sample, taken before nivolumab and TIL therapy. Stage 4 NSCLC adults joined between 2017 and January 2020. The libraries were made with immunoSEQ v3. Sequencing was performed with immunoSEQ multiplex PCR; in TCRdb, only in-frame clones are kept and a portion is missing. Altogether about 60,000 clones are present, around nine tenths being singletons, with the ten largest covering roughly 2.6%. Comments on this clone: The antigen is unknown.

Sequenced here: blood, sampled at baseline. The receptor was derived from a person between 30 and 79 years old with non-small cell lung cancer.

This CDR3 is CASSRGLSYEQYF. In DNA, the CDR3 is TGTGCCAGCAGCCGGGGCCTCTCCTACGAGCAGTACTTC. The chain recombines TRBV3-1 (or the pseudogene TRBV3-2) with TRBJ2-7; a weak D match, TRBD1 (5 bases). This CDR3 is built from 13 residues. CDR1 LGHDT and CDR2 YNNKEL come from the germline V gene (reference sequence). V gave up 4 bases and J gave up 0 bases, with 7 bases separating them.